This TCR beta chain was captured in a study of T-cell reconstitution after alpha-beta-depleted transplantation in children. Preparing the TCRbeta library involved the use of unique molecular identifiers. TCRdb reprocessed the PCR reads with MiXCR, giving one entry per CDR3 protein. The profile shows approximately 340,000 distinct CDR3 sequences, approximately 10% of them singletons. The V and J ends lost 10 bases and 7 bases respectively, with 26 bases between them. The V gene's germline CDR1 is SEHNR and CDR2 FQNEAQ (reference sequence). CDR3 size: 16 residues. Only a few counts were recorded for this clonotype.

Sequencing used PBMCs from the stem cell graft donor, obtained from the stem cell graft. The chain has TRBV7-9 and TRBJ1-5; D not certain. This sequence was found in a human donor who donated a stem cell graft to a child with acute lymphoblastic leukemia. The CDR3 here is CATRPLGNTGLQPQHF. CDR3 nucleotides: TGTGCCACCAGGCCTTTGGGAAACACGGGATTACAGCCCCAGCATTTT.